This TCR beta chain is drawn from a study of T cells in Graves' hyperthyroidism and ophthalmopathy. Points from the study as a whole: Ophthalmopathy, as predicted by the model, came a median about seven months after the prediction.

It was RNA transcripts that yielded the amplified TCR beta CDR3 regions. The HTBI primer set was used in a first-round RT-PCR of the TCR CDR3. TCRdb called the multiplex PCR reads again in MiXCR, with one record for every CDR3 protein. The sample gives more than 350,000 distinct CDR3 sequences, 14% to 15% of which show up once; around a third is in the top ten. Calling Graves' hyperthyroidism stable meant ophthalmopathy did not progress within 18 months. Newly diagnosed patients aged 18 to 65 had hyperthyroidism of under 2 months' duration. Diagnosing involved the use of clinical symptoms, serum thyroxine and TRAb, thyroid ultrasound and orbital computed tomography. This clonotype was counted between two and nine times. Its specificity is unknown. V lost 1 base and J 5 bases, leaving 8 bases between the germline ends. This CDR3 is 13 amino acids long. Germline V gives CDR1 SGHAT, CDR2 FQNNGV.

This receptor was identified in a woman in her twenties or thirties with Graves' hyperthyroidism. The chain joins TRBV11-2 to TRBJ2-5; D is perhaps TRBD1 (5 bases). Sequenced input: blood. The CDR3 spells CASSLAGMETQYF. As DNA, the CDR3 is TGTGCCAGCAGCTTAGCAGGGATGGAGACCCAGTACTTC. The full variable domain, in which reference TRBV11-2 and TRBJ2-5 provide the parts outside the CDR3, is EAGVAQSPRYKIIEKRQSVAFWCNPISGHATLYWYQQILGQGPKLLIQFQNNGVVDDSQLPKDRFSAERLKGVDSTLKIQPAKLEDSAVYLCASSLAGMETQYFGPGTRLLVL.